A single sample is the source of the 22 T cell receptor beta chains below, sequenced in a study of blood T cell repertoires in COVID-19. The protocol was immunoSEQ multiplex PCR, while the TCRdb copy is restricted to in-frame clones and leaves out a portion. This sample has under 300,000 clones, with 82% found just once. The sequencing sample was made of peripheral blood. The receptor set was obtained from a woman aged 55 to 70 with active or convalescent COVID-19.

This clone was seen only once. This chain uses TRBV30 with TRBJ2-5, with TRBD1 as a possible D gene (7 bases). Trimming stripped 8 bases from V and 5 bases from J, with 15 bases between. Germline loops: CDR1 GTSNPN, CDR2 SVGIG (reference sequence). The CDR3 has 12 residues. The CDR3, as DNA: TGTGCCCAGGGGGGCTTCAGGGAGACCCAGTACTTC. This gives the protein CAQGGFRETQYF.

This clone was counted a few times. This chain uses TRBV27 with TRBJ2-7; 8 bases map to TRBD1. There are 16 residues in the CDR3. The trim removed 2 bases at V and 6 bases at J, leaving 12 bases unmatched. CDR1 is MNHEY and CDR2 is SMNVEV in the germline V gene (reference sequence). Here the CDR3 reads CASSLIPGQGVGEQYF. The CDR3, as DNA: TGTGCCAGCAGTTTAATTCCAGGACAGGGTGTTGGCGAGCAGTACTTC.

This clone was seen just once. V is TRBV27 and J is TRBJ2-6; D possibly corresponds to TRBD1 (5 bases). Germline V lookup: CDR1 MNHEY, CDR2 SMNVEV (reference sequence). The length of the CDR3 is 16 residues. V was clipped by 0 bases and J by 1 base, with 7 bases between them. Written as DNA, the CDR3 is TGTGCCAGCAGTTTATCGCCAGGGTCTGGGGCCAACGTCCTGACTTTC. Its protein is CASSLSPGSGANVLTF.

This clone was recorded at least ten times. The V and J genes are TRBV5-4 and TRBJ2-1, with TRBD2 matching over 11 bases. The ends lost 4 bases at V and 4 bases at J; junction bases unmatched: 7. The germline V gene has CDR1 SGHNT and CDR2 YYREEE (reference sequence). This CDR3 has 16 residues. The CDR3 sequence: CASSPVSGGVYNEQFF. The CDR3 DNA reads TGTGCCAGCAGCCCCGTTAGCGGGGGGGTTTACAATGAGCAGTTCTTC. The full variable domain, completed using reference TRBV5-4 and TRBJ2-1, is ETGVTQSPTHLIKTRGQQVTLRCSSQSGHNTVSWYQQALGQGPQFIFQYYREEENGRGNFPPRFSGLQFPNYSSELNVNALELDDSALYLCASSPVSGGVYNEQFFGPGTRLTVL.

This chain uses TRBV11-2 with TRBJ1-1; 12 bases match TRBD1. The V and J ends lost 0 bases and 4 bases, in that order; junction bases with no gene match: 15. CDR1 and CDR2 (germline): SGHAT, FQNNGV. This CDR3 is built from 20 residues. The CDR3 coding sequence is TGTGCCAGCAGCTTAGAGAGGGACAGGGGGCGCTTAGGGGCCGGCACTGAAGCTTTCTTT. Its protein product is CASSLERDRGRLGAGTEAFF.

Of note for this clone: This same CDR3 is encoded by further DNA sequences in the sample. The CDR3 bases are TGTGCCAGCAGCGTAGGGGAGGGCAGCAATCAGCCCCAGCATTTT. This sequence encodes CASSVGEGSNQPQHF. This chain links TRBV9 with TRBJ1-5; D remains unclear. The germline CDR1 and CDR2 sequences are SGDLS and YYNGEE. Trimming pared 0 bases from V and 1 base from J, leaving 8 bases between. CDR3 length: 15 amino acids.

In this sample, this clone turned up once. This rearrangement joins TRBV2 to TRBJ1-1, with D possibly TRBD1 on 6 matching bases. The germline V and J ends were trimmed by 6 bases and 0 bases, with 11 bases remaining between them. The CDR3 sequence is 14 residues long. Germline lookup yields CDR1 SNHLY and CDR2 FYNNEI. CDR3 in amino acids: CASRGGQLNTEAFF. The CDR3 nucleotides read TGTGCCAGCAGGGGGGGGCAGCTGAACACTGAAGCTTTCTTT.

The chain carries TRBV6-5 and TRBJ2-2; 11 positions agree with TRBD2. The CDR3 is made up of 15 amino acids. Germline CDR1 MNHEY, CDR2 SVGAGI. J was trimmed by 6 bases and V by 6 bases; bases with no gene match: 6. The CDR3 sequence: CASSMTSGAPGELFF. In DNA form, the CDR3 reads TGTGCCAGCAGCATGACTAGCGGGGCCCCCGGGGAGCTGTTTTTT.

This clone was detected only a few times. The rearrangement joins TRBV4-3 to TRBJ1-4; 7 nucleotides agree with TRBD1. Germline V gene data show CDR1 as LGHNA and CDR2 as YSLEER. Trimming at V came to 1 base and at J to 8 bases, leaving 4 bases not matched to a gene. CDR3 size: 14 residues. The CDR3: CASSQGQGQEKLFF. CDR3 nucleotide sequence: TGCGCCAGCAGCCAAGGGCAGGGACAGGAAAAACTGTTTTTT.

This clone was seen a few times. The chain couples TRBV11-3 to TRBJ2-4; D gene ambiguous. Germline V gene lookup returns CDR1 SGHNT and CDR2 YENEEA. The V and J ends lost 5 bases and 9 bases respectively, with 14 bases between them. This CDR3 contains 13 residues. Here the CDR3 reads CASSPEWVGIQYF. CDR3 sequence (DNA): TGTGCCAGCAGCCCGGAGTGGGTTGGCATTCAGTACTTC.

The chain couples TRBV3-1 (or the pseudogene TRBV3-2) to TRBJ1-2; TRBD1 matches at 8 bases. The V gene end was trimmed by 3 bases and the J gene end by 10 bases; junction bases not matched to a gene: 10. Germline V gives CDR1 LGHDT, CDR2 YNNKEL (reference sequence). This CDR3 contains 14 residues. The CDR3 DNA reads as TGTGCCAGCAGCCAGCAGACAGGGGCCCAGTCCTACACCTTC. This sequence encodes CASSQQTGAQSYTF.

The rearrangement uses TRBV7-9 and TRBJ2-7; tentative D call: TRBD2 (6 bases). The CDR3 runs 17 residues. Looked up from germline, CDR1 is SEHNR and CDR2 is FQNEAQ (reference sequence). V was clipped by 1 base and J by 0 bases, with 16 bases between them. CDR3 nucleotides: TGTGCCAGCAGCTTAGGAGGGGACTCTACCTTCTCCTACGAGCAGTACTTC. This sequence encodes CASSLGGDSTFSYEQYF.

The V and J genes are TRBV19 and TRBJ1-4, with 7 nucleotides matching TRBD1. V shed 1 base and J 7 bases; nucleotides not matched to a gene: 0. Germline loops: CDR1 LNHDA, CDR2 SQIVND (reference sequence). This CDR3 has 13 residues. CDR3 loop: CASSIGTGEKLFF. As DNA, the CDR3 is TGTGCCAGTAGTATAGGGACAGGTGAAAAACTGTTTTTT.

The chain carries TRBV18 and TRBJ1-2; 9 bases agree with TRBD1. The CDR3 covers 15 residues. Trimming removed 3 bases from V and 4 bases from J; junction bases left unmatched: 6. Per the germline V gene, CDR1 is KGHSH and CDR2 is LQKENI. The CDR3, as DNA: TGTGCCAGCTCACCTGCCGGGACAGGGTCCTATGGCTACACCTTC. Translating gives CASSPAGTGSYGYTF.

The CDR3: CASSGGQGALQETQYF. DNA of the CDR3: TGCGCCAGCAGCGGAGGACAGGGGGCCCTCCAAGAGACCCAGTACTTC. This rearrangement joins TRBV5-1 to TRBJ2-5, with TRBD1 matching over 11 bases. Germline trimming cut 4 bases from V and 1 base from J; bases unmatched to any gene: 6. This CDR3 is built from 16 residues. Germline loops: CDR1 SGHRS, CDR2 YFSETQ. Variable domain in full (rest from reference TRBV5-1 and TRBJ2-5): KAGVTQTPRYLIKTRGQQVTLSCSPISGHRSVSWYQQTPGQGLQFLFEYFSETQRNKGNFPGRFSGRQFSNSRSEMNVSTLELGDSALYLCASSGGQGALQETQYFGPGTRLLVL.

The chain joins TRBV6-5 to TRBJ2-1; TRBD2 matches 12 bases. CDR1 is MNHEY, CDR2 SVGAGI, per germline. The CDR3 extends over 15 amino acids. The trim removed 5 bases at V and 3 bases at J, leaving 2 bases unmatched. CDR3 nucleotide sequence: TGTGCCAGCAGTCAGACTAGCGGGAGCTACAATGAGCAGTTCTTC. This codes for CASSQTSGSYNEQFF.

The rearrangement uses TRBV18 and TRBJ2-5; TRBD2 matches 8 bases. This CDR3 comprises 15 residues. Germline V gene sequence: CDR1 KGHSH, CDR2 LQKENI. V was clipped by 1 base and J by 5 bases; unmatched bases: 6. CDR3 sequence reads: CASSPQLAGTETQYF. DNA of the CDR3: TGTGCCAGCTCACCACAGTTAGCGGGGACGGAGACCCAGTACTTC.

The chain recombines TRBV24-1 with TRBJ2-5; perhaps TRBD1 as D (6 bases). Per the germline V gene, CDR1 is KGHDR and CDR2 is SFDVKD. V was cut by 3 bases and J by 5 bases, with 9 bases left in between. The CDR3 loop spans 13 amino acids. CDR3 protein: CATSDGDRETQYF. The CDR3 DNA reads as TGTGCCACCAGTGATGGCGACAGGGAGACCCAGTACTTC.

The chain couples TRBV7-8 to TRBJ1-2; D is ambiguous. Trimming pared 5 bases from V and 0 bases from J, leaving 16 bases between. CDR3 size: 16 residues. Germline V CDR1 and CDR2: SGHVS, FQNEAQ. The chain's CDR3 is CASSRMGRSTNYGYTF. The CDR3 nucleotides read TGTGCCAGCAGCCGGATGGGGAGGTCTACTAACTATGGCTACACCTTC.

This clone was counted a few times. The chain carries TRBV7-9 and TRBJ2-7; TRBD1 is a possible D gene (6 bases). Trimming stripped 5 bases from V and 6 bases from J, with 14 bases between. The CDR3 runs 13 residues. Germline V gene lookup returns CDR1 SEHNR and CDR2 FQNEAQ (reference sequence). CDR3 bases: TGTGCCAGCAGCCAATACAGGGTGGGCGAGCAGTACTTC. It yields the protein CASSQYRVGEQYF.

This clone was seen only a few times. The chain couples TRBV5-1 to TRBJ2-1; tentatively, D is TRBD2 (7 bases). In germline, CDR1 is SGHRS, CDR2 YFSETQ. This CDR3 contains 12 residues. V dropped 2 bases and J dropped 14 bases, with 14 bases sitting between them. The CDR3 here is CASSFLGAGEFF. The CDR3 bases are TGCGCCAGCAGCTTTCTGGGGGCGGGGGAGTTCTTC. The full variable domain, completed using reference TRBV5-1 and TRBJ2-1, is KAGVTQTPRYLIKTRGQQVTLSCSPISGHRSVSWYQQTPGQGLQFLFEYFSETQRNKGNFPGRFSGRQFSNSRSEMNVSTLELGDSALYLCASSFLGAGEFFGPGTRLTVL.

A few counts support this clone. This chain connects TRBV19 to TRBJ1-2; possible D gene TRBD1, 5 bases. Trimming took 7 bases from V and 5 from J, leaving 11 bases between them. Per the germline V gene, CDR1 is LNHDA and CDR2 is SQIVND (reference sequence). This CDR3 contains 12 residues. In DNA, the CDR3 is TGTGCCAGTATGGACACATCATATGGCTACACCTTC. This translates into CASMDTSYGYTF. Combining the CDR3 with reference TRBV19 and TRBJ1-2 gives the whole variable domain DGGITQSPKYLFRKEGQNVTLSCEQNLNHDAMYWYRQDPGQGLRLIYYSQIVNDFQKGDIAEGYSVSREKKESFPLTVTSAQKNPTAFYLCASMDTSYGYTFGSGTRLTVV.